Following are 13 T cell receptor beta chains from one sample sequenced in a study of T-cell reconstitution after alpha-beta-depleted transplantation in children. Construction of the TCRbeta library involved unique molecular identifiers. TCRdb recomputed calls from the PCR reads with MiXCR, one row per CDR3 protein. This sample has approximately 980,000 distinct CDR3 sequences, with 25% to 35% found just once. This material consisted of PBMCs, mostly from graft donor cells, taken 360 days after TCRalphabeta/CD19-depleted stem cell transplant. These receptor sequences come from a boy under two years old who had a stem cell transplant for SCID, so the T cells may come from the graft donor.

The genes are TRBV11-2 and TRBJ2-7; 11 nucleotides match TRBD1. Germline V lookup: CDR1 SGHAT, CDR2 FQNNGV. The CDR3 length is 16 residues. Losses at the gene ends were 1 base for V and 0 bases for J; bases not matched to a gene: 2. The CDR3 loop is CASSLAGQGGSYEQYF. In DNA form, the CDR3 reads TGTGCCAGCAGCTTAGCGGGACAGGGGGGCTCCTACGAGCAGTACTTC.

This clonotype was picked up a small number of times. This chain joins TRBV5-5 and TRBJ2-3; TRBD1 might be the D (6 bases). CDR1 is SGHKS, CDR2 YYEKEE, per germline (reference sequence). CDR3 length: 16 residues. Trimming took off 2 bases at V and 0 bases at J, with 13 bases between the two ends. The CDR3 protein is CASSFQLQGSTDTQYF. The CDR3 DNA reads TGTGCCAGCAGCTTCCAATTACAGGGTAGCACAGATACGCAGTATTTT.

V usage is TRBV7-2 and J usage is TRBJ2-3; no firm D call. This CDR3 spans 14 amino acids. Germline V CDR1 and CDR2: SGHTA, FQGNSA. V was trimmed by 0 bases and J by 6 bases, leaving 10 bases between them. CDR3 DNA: TGTGCCAGCAGCTTAGCGAACCCCTTGGATACGCAGTATTTT. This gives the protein CASSLANPLDTQYF.

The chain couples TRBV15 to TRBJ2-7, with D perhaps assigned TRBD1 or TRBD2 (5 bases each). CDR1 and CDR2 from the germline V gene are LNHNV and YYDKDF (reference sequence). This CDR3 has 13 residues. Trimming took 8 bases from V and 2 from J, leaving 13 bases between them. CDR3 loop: CATGTFVTYEQYF. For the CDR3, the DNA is TGTGCCACCGGGACCTTTGTAACCTACGAGCAGTACTTC.

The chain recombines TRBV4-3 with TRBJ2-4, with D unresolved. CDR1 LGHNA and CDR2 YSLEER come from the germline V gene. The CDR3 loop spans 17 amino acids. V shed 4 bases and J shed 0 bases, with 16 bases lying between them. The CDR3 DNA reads TGCGCCAGCAGCCCACACCTGGAGACTCTAGCCAAAAACATTCAGTACTTC. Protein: CASSPHLETLAKNIQYF.

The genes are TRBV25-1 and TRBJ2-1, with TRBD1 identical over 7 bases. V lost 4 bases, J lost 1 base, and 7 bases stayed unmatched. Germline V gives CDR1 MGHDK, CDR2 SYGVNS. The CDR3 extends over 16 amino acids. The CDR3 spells CASSGQGEKSYNEQFF. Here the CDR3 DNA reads TGTGCCAGCAGTGGACAGGGTGAAAAGTCCTACAATGAGCAGTTCTTC.

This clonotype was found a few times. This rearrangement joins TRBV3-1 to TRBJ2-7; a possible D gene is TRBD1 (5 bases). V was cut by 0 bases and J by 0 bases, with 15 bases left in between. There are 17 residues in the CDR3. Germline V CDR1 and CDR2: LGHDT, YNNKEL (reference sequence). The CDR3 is CASSQERGRVSSYEQYF. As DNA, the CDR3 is TGTGCCAGCAGCCAAGAAAGGGGCAGGGTGAGCTCCTACGAGCAGTACTTC.

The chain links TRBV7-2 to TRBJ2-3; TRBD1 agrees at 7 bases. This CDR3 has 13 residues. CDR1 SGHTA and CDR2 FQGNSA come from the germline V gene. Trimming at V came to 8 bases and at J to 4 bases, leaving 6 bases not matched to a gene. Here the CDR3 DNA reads TGTGCCAGCGGACAGGCCTATTCAGATACGCAGTATTTT. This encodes CASGQAYSDTQYF.

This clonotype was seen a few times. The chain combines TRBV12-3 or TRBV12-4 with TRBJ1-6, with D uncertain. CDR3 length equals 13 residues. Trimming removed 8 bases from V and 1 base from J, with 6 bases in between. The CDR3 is CASRKSYNSPLHF. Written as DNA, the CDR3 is TGTGCCAGCCGAAAGTCCTATAATTCACCCCTCCACTTT.

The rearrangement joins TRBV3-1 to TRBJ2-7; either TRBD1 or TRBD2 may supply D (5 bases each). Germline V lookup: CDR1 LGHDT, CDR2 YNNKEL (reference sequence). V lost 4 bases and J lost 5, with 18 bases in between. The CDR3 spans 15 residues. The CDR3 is CASSLPGSRVNEQYF. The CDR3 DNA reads TGTGCCAGCAGCCTCCCGGGGTCCAGGGTCAACGAGCAGTACTTC.

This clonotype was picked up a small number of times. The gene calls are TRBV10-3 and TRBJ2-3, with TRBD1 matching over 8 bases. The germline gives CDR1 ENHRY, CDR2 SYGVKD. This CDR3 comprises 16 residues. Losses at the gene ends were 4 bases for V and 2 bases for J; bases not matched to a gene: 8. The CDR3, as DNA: TGTGCCATCAGTGCCGGCGGGACAGGCCCCACAGATACGCAGTATTTT. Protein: CAISAGGTGPTDTQYF.

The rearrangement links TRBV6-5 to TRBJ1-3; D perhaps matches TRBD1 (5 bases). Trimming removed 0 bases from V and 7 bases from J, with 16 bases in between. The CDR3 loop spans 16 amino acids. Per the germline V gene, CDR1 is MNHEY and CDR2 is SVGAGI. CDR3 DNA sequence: TGTGCCAGCAGTTACTCGAGATCTGGGGGGAGGAACACCATATATTTT. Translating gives CASSYSRSGGRNTIYF.

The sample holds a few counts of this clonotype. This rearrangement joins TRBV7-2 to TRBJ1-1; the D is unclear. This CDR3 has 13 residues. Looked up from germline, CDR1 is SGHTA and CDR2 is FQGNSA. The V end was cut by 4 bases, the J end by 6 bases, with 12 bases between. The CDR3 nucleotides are TGTGCCAGCAGCTCTTCGAAGTTGGCTGAAGCTTTCTTT. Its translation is CASSSSKLAEAFF.